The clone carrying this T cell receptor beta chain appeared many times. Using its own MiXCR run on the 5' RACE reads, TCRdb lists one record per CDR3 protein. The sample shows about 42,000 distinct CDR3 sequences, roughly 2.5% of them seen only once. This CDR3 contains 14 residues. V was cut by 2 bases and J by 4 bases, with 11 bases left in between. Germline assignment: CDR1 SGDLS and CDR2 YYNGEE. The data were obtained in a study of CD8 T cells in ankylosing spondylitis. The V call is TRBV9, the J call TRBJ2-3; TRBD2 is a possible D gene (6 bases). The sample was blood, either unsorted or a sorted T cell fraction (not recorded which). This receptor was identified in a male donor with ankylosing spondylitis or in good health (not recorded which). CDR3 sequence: CASSVSRGADTQYF. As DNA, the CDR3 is TGTGCCAGCAGCGTTTCGCGGGGAGCAGATACGCAGTATTTT.